This T cell receptor (beta chain) was profiled in a study of chemoradiotherapy in HPV16-positive cancers. Overall study results and limits: Non-HPV-specific T cells did not expand in tumors during treatment, whereas candidate HPV-specific clones and E7-related motifs did.

Profiled with immunoSEQ multiplex PCR; TCRdb holds only in-frame clones, not every one. This sample has roughly 11,000 clones, with more than 70% found just once. Notes on this clone: Its target is unknown.

The sample was acquired from a patient who underwent chemoradiotherapy. The TCR originated in a human donor with HPV-associated anogenital cancer.

This CDR3 reads CASSSFGGNEKLFF. The CDR3 coding sequence is TGTGCCAGCAGCTCCTTCGGGGGTAATGAAAAACTGTTTTTT. The J gene is TRBJ1-4, the V gene TRBV7-9; D possibly corresponds to TRBD1 (5 bases). With 4 bases removed from V and 4 bases from J, the gap between germline ends came to 10 bases. The CDR3 has 14 amino acids. CDR1 is SEHNR and CDR2 is FQNEAQ in the germline V gene (reference sequence).